A single sample is the source of the 29 T cell receptor beta chains below, sequenced in a study of beta chain features in type 1 diabetes (dated by TCRdb to about 2018). The protocol used for the library was the immunoSEQ multiplex PCR assay. The entire amount of isolated RNA was reverse transcribed using the High Capacity cDNA Reverse Transcription Kit, so the sequenced TCRB transcripts were expressed ones. Not all clones reach the TCRdb copy of this immuneACCESS table, which keeps in-frame sequences only. Checked studies attribute under half of the gap to unresolved V genes and leave the rest unexplained. This sample gives about 350,000 clones in total; around 20% of them show up just once. The ten largest clones take up around 0.045% of the sample. Sequenced material: naive CD4+ T cells from blood. The sample's cell subset or site label, decoded: true naive CD4+ T cells. The receptors derive from a woman aged 18-30 years in good health.

V usage is TRBV4-1 and J usage is TRBJ2-7, with D tentatively TRBD1 (6 bases). The length of the CDR3 is 14 residues. Trimming took 2 bases from V and 1 from J, leaving 9 bases between them. Germline assignment: CDR1 MGHRA and CDR2 YSYEKL. The CDR3 nucleotides read TGCGCCAGCAGCCAAATTACAGGGTCCTACGAGCAGTACTTC. Its protein is CASSQITGSYEQYF.

The J gene is TRBJ2-3, the V gene TRBV5-1; 8 bases match TRBD2. The CDR3 length is 16 residues. In germline, CDR1 is SGHRS, CDR2 YFSETQ. The V and J ends lost 0 bases and 2 bases, in that order; junction bases with no gene match: 5. The CDR3 spells CASSLVLAGLTDTQYF. The CDR3 DNA sequence: TGCGCCAGCAGCTTGGTCCTAGCGGGCCTCACAGATACGCAGTATTTT.

The gene calls are TRBV10-3 and TRBJ2-3, with a weak D call TRBD1 (6 bases). The CDR3 contains 13 residues. The germline V gene encodes CDR1 ENHRY and CDR2 SYGVKD. CDR3 nucleotides: TGTGTCTCGGCGGACAGCGCCACAGATACGCAGTATTTT. Its translation is CVSADSATDTQYF.

The CDR3 loop reads CAWGGPGDTQYF. In DNA form, the CDR3 reads TGTGCCTGGGGAGGACCTGGAGATACGCAGTATTTT. The chain employs TRBV30 and TRBJ2-3; D possibly corresponds to TRBD2 (5 bases). The germline gives CDR1 GTSNPN, CDR2 SVGIG (reference sequence). V lost 5 bases to trimming and J lost 5 bases, with 11 bases between them. The CDR3 totals 12 residues.

This chain connects TRBV30 to TRBJ1-2, with D possibly matching TRBD1 (6 bases). The germline V gene has CDR1 GTSNPN and CDR2 SVGIG (reference sequence). The CDR3 contains 11 residues. V was trimmed by 2 bases and J by 9 bases, leaving 10 bases between them. DNA for the CDR3: TGTGCCTGGAGTCAAGGGGGTAGCTACACCTTC. Translating it yields CAWSQGGSYTF.

Worth noting for this clone: The sample holds other DNA sequences that translate to the same CDR3. The rearrangement links TRBV5-1 to TRBJ1-1, with D unclear. Germline lookup yields CDR1 SGHRS and CDR2 YFSETQ. The CDR3 contains 14 residues. V dropped 0 bases and J dropped 1 base, with 7 bases sitting between them. The CDR3 DNA follows: TGCGCCAGCAGCTTGGCAAGAGGGAACACTGAAGCTTTCTTT. This translates into CASSLARGNTEAFF.

The chain uses TRBV28 and TRBJ1-1; D unclear. The V gene lost 3 bases and the J gene lost 5 bases, with 7 bases spanning the gap. This CDR3 comprises 12 residues. The V gene's germline CDR1 is MDHEN and CDR2 SYDVKM. CDR3 nucleotide sequence: TGTGCCAGCAGTTTCTCGGGGACTGAAGCTTTCTTT. As protein: CASSFSGTEAFF.

This clone was observed once. The chain has TRBV7-3 and TRBJ2-5; 14 bases line up with TRBD2. CDR3 length: 21 residues. The germline V gene encodes CDR1 SGHTA and CDR2 FQGTGA. V lost 0 bases, J lost 2 bases, and 14 bases stayed unmatched. The CDR3 DNA sequence: TGTGCCAGCAGCTTAACTGGGGGACTAGCGGGAGAAGAGGAGGGGCAAGAGACCCAGTACTTC. This translates into CASSLTGGLAGEEEGQETQYF.

This chain links TRBV29-1 with TRBJ2-1; a possible D gene is TRBD2 (6 bases). V lost 5 bases and J 1 base, leaving 18 bases between the germline ends. CDR3 size: 16 residues. CDR1 is SQVTM and CDR2 is ANQGSEA in the germline V gene. The CDR3 sequence is CSVPPRLGTSYNEQFF. Here the CDR3 DNA reads TGCAGCGTTCCTCCGCGTCTAGGGACTTCCTACAATGAGCAGTTCTTC.

This clone has a handful of counts. CDR3 amino acids: CASSPTGDSYNEQFF. CDR3 nucleotides: TGTGCCAGCAGCCCTACAGGGGATTCCTACAATGAGCAGTTCTTC. The chain carries TRBV11-3 and TRBJ2-1; 7 bases align to TRBD1. Germline CDR1 is SGHNT and CDR2 is YENEEA. Unmatched junction bases numbered 5, after V lost 5 bases and J lost 1 base. The CDR3 totals 15 residues.

On this clone: Other DNA sequences in the sample encode the same CDR3. The chain links TRBV5-1 to TRBJ2-7; 8 nucleotides align to TRBD1. Trimming cost V 7 bases and J 0 bases; bases outside gene matches: 6. The CDR3 contains 14 residues. The germline CDR1 and CDR2 sequences are SGHRS and YFSETQ. CDR3 region: CASSRTGSSYEQYF. CDR3 sequence (DNA): TGCGCCAGCTCCCGGACAGGGAGCTCCTACGAGCAGTACTTC.

This clone came up a few times. This chain joins TRBV5-1 and TRBJ2-7, with 10 nucleotides matching TRBD2. The ends lost 4 bases at V and 3 bases at J; junction bases unmatched: 10. CDR3 length: 16 residues. Germline CDR1 SGHRS, CDR2 YFSETQ. DNA for the CDR3: TGCGCCAGCAGCCTGATCCCAAGCGGGAGGGTCTACGAGCAGTACTTC. Its translation is CASSLIPSGRVYEQYF.

This clone has only a few counts. The genes are TRBV18 and TRBJ2-1; maybe TRBD1 (5 bases). The length of the CDR3 is 14 residues. Germline CDR1 is KGHSH and CDR2 is LQKENI. Trimming stripped 2 bases from V and 9 bases from J, with 14 bases between. Here the CDR3 reads CASSPGSGHSEQFF. In DNA, the CDR3 is TGTGCCAGCTCACCAGGATCAGGGCACAGTGAGCAGTTCTTC.

This clone was observed a handful of times. The chain recombines TRBV14 with TRBJ2-7, with TRBD1 matching 7 bases. The CDR3 is made up of 15 amino acids. V lost 5 bases, J lost 2 bases, and 9 bases stayed unmatched. The germline V gene has CDR1 SGHDN and CDR2 FVKESK. CDR3 residues: CASSATTGRPYEQYF. Written as DNA, the CDR3 is TGTGCCAGCAGCGCGACGACAGGGCGACCCTACGAGCAGTACTTC. The entire variable domain, with the rest obtained from reference TRBV14 and TRBJ2-7, is as follows: EAGVTQFPSHSVIEKGQTVTLRCDPISGHDNLYWYRRVMGKEIKFLLHFVKESKQDESGMPNNRFLAERTGGTYSTLKVQPAELEDSGVYFCASSATTGRPYEQYFGPGTRLTVT.

This chain joins TRBV5-4 and TRBJ1-1, with 7 positions matching TRBD1. The CDR3 totals 13 residues. V gave up 4 bases and J gave up 2 bases; unmatched junction bases: 2. Germline V lookup: CDR1 SGHNT, CDR2 YYREEE (reference sequence). The CDR3 protein is CASSRDSNTEAFF. The DNA of the CDR3 is TGTGCCAGCAGCCGGGACAGCAACACTGAAGCTTTCTTT. Full variable domain (remainder filled in from reference TRBV5-4 and TRBJ1-1): ETGVTQSPTHLIKTRGQQVTLRCSSQSGHNTVSWYQQALGQGPQFIFQYYREEENGRGNFPPRFSGLQFPNYSSELNVNALELDDSALYLCASSRDSNTEAFFGQGTRLTVV.

The chain has TRBV23-1 and TRBJ2-7, with 8 positions matching TRBD1. TRBV23-1 is noted as an ORF with a role that remains uncertain. V lost 10 bases to trimming and J lost 4 bases; unmatched junction nucleotides: 12. This CDR3 has 14 amino acids. The DNA of the CDR3 is TGCGCCAATAGGAGGAGGACAGGGCCTTACGAGCAGTACTTC. Residues: CANRRRTGPYEQYF.

This clone was detected a few times. The rearrangement links TRBV9 to TRBJ2-5; TRBD1 is a possible D gene (6 bases). V dropped 4 bases and J dropped 0 bases, with 7 bases sitting between them. CDR1 SGDLS and CDR2 YYNGEE come from the germline V gene. The length of the CDR3 is 13 residues. CDR3 protein: CASSTGNQETQYF. The DNA for the CDR3 is TGTGCCAGCAGCACAGGGAACCAAGAGACCCAGTACTTC.

The chain links TRBV30 to TRBJ1-4; D is unresolved. Between the trimmed V and J ends, which lost 5 bases and 8 bases, there was a span of 12 bases. The length of the CDR3 is 12 residues. CDR1 is GTSNPN and CDR2 is SVGIG in the germline V gene (reference sequence). The CDR3 spells CAWSAESEKLFF. CDR3 coding DNA: TGTGCCTGGTCAGCGGAGTCGGAAAAACTGTTTTTT.

The rearrangement links TRBV9 to TRBJ1-5; D unresolved. Germline V CDR1 and CDR2: SGDLS, YYNGEE. CDR3 length: 15 amino acids. The V end lost 0 bases, the J end lost 7 bases, and 14 bases lay between the germline ends. This CDR3 is CASSVGPTEEQPQHF. CDR3 bases: TGTGCCAGCAGCGTAGGGCCTACTGAGGAGCAGCCCCAGCATTTT.

A few counts support this clone. Different DNA sequences within this sample yield the same CDR3. This rearrangement joins TRBV9 to TRBJ2-1, with 12 bases aligning to TRBD2. This CDR3 spans 16 amino acids. Losses at the gene ends were 0 bases for V and 4 bases for J; bases not matched to a gene: 2. Germline CDR1 reads SGDLS; CDR2 reads YYNGEE. This CDR3 reads CASSVGLAGGYNEQFF. The CDR3 nucleotides read TGTGCCAGCAGCGTAGGCCTAGCGGGAGGGTACAATGAGCAGTTCTTC.

This CDR3 reads CASSLAGTTGEAFF. The CDR3 DNA reads as TGTGCCAGCAGTTTAGCCGGGACTACAGGGGAAGCTTTCTTT. The chain is built from TRBV28 and TRBJ1-1; D possibly corresponds to TRBD1 (6 bases). The CDR3 contains 14 residues. Germline CDR1 and CDR2: MDHEN and SYDVKM. The germline V and J ends were trimmed by 2 bases and 8 bases, with 15 bases remaining between them.

The V and J genes are TRBV4-1 and TRBJ2-1; TRBD1 agrees at 12 bases. V was pared by 3 bases and J by 8 bases, with 5 bases of the junction left unmatched. CDR1 is MGHRA and CDR2 is YSYEKL in the germline V gene. The CDR3 has 15 amino acids. The CDR3: CASSQPRDRGHEQFF. The CDR3 DNA reads TGCGCCAGCAGCCAGCCCAGGGACAGGGGGCATGAGCAGTTCTTC.

This sequence joins TRBV5-1 and TRBJ2-3, with D maybe TRBD1 (5 bases). This CDR3 has 14 amino acids. Germline CDR1 SGHRS, CDR2 YFSETQ. Trimming removed 5 bases from V and 2 bases from J, with 12 bases in between. The CDR3 reads CASRQDTSTDTQYF. For the CDR3, the DNA is TGCGCCAGCAGACAGGACACATCCACAGATACGCAGTATTTT.

This clone was picked up a small number of times. This CDR3 reads CAWNRDNPYEQYF. The DNA of the CDR3 is TGTGCCTGGAATAGGGACAACCCCTACGAGCAGTACTTC. This chain joins TRBV30 and TRBJ2-7; D is possibly TRBD1 (6 bases). V was cut by 4 bases and J by 2 bases, with 12 bases left in between. CDR3 length: 13 residues. CDR1 and CDR2 from the germline V gene are GTSNPN and SVGIG (reference sequence).

The V call is TRBV30, the J call TRBJ2-1; TRBD2 might be the D (5 bases). This CDR3 spans 15 amino acids. The germline V gene encodes CDR1 GTSNPN and CDR2 SVGIG (reference sequence). V was pared by 0 bases and J by 0 bases, with 9 bases between. CDR3 nucleotide sequence: TGTGCCTGGAGTGTAGGCGGGTTCTCCTACAATGAGCAGTTCTTC. Translating gives CAWSVGGFSYNEQFF.

This clone was picked up one time. The rearrangement uses TRBV5-8 and TRBJ2-1; D gene unclear. Germline values: CDR1 SGHTS, CDR2 YDEGEE. Trimming removed 4 bases at V and 2 bases at J, with 13 bases between. This CDR3 has 15 residues. CDR3 protein: CASSPGSEAYNEQFF. DNA for the CDR3: TGTGCCAGCAGCCCGGGTTCCGAGGCCTACAATGAGCAGTTCTTC.

This clone was detected only a few times. The chain recombines TRBV20-1 with TRBJ2-3; D is perhaps TRBD1 (5 bases). Per germline, CDR1 DFQATT and CDR2 SNEGSKA (reference sequence). Trimming shortened V by 6 bases and J by 7 bases, and 11 bases separated the two germline ends. The CDR3 runs 11 residues. The DNA for the CDR3 is TGCAGTGCCGCAGGGTCAAATACGCAGTATTTT. Protein sequence: CSAAGSNTQYF.

This clone has a handful of counts. The chain links TRBV18 to TRBJ2-5; 11 nucleotides agree with TRBD2. The V segment lost 4 bases and the J segment 2 bases; nucleotides outside the gene matches: 6. Looked up from germline, CDR1 is KGHSH and CDR2 is LQKENI. This CDR3 has 16 residues. The CDR3: CASSQPGTSGQETQYF. CDR3 in DNA: TGTGCCAGCTCACAGCCCGGGACTAGCGGTCAAGAGACCCAGTACTTC. The full variable domain, in which reference TRBV18 and TRBJ2-5 provide the parts outside the CDR3, is NAGVMQNPRHLVRRRGQEARLRCSPMKGHSHVYWYRQLPEEGLKFMVYLQKENIIDESGMPKERFSAEFPKEGPSILRIQQVVRGDSAAYFCASSQPGTSGQETQYFGPGTRLLVL.

J is TRBJ1-1 and V is TRBV20-1; D gene uncertain. Germline V gene sequence: CDR1 DFQATT, CDR2 SNEGSKA (reference sequence). V lost 7 bases and J lost 4, with 10 bases in between. CDR3 length: 11 amino acids. The CDR3 protein is CSVLEGTEAFF. In DNA form, the CDR3 reads TGCAGTGTACTCGAGGGCACTGAAGCTTTCTTT.